This is a list of T cell receptor beta chains from one sample in a study of human T cells and chemical hapten exposure. TCRdb re-derived calls from the RACE reads in MiXCR, one entry per CDR3 protein. The sample shows 350,000 to 450,000 distinct CDR3 sequences, 5% to 6.5% of them seen only once. This sample comprised whole blood, obtained in connection with sensitization to the hapten diphenylcyclopropenone (DPC). These receptors were obtained from a woman between 50 and 59 years old with alopecia areata. Some clones in this sample may be carry-over from other donors' samples. Both conserved end residues are part of each CDR3. D genes are given only for firm matches. Size values are once, few and many counts, or a class for expanded clones, and some rows have none.

abundance	v_gene	d_gene	j_gene	CDR3nt	CDR3aa
many	TRBV5-1	.	TRBJ2-3	TGCGCCAGCGCCGAGGGGGGCCTGGTCGCAGATACGCAGTATTTT	CASAEGGLVADTQYF
.	TRBV6-2/TRBV6-3	TRBD2	TRBJ2-3	TGTGCCAGCAGTTTCGGACTAGCGGGAGTTGTTACGCAGTATTTT	CASSFGLAGVVTQYF
many	TRBV2	.	TRBJ1-5	TGTGCCAGCAGGCAGGCGAGCGATCAGCCCCAGCATTTT	CASRQASDQPQHF
many	TRBV5-1	TRBD1	TRBJ2-5	TGCGCCAGCAGCGAGACAGGGGAAGAGACCCAGTACTTC	CASSETGEETQYF
many	TRBV29-1	.	TRBJ2-1	TGCAGCGTGTCCGGGGTACAGGGATATGAGCAGTTCTTC	CSVSGVQGYEQFF
many	TRBV10-3	TRBD1	TRBJ2-1	TGTGCCAGCGGGGGACAGGGGGCTGAGCAGTTCTTC	CASGGQGAEQFF
many	TRBV11-2	.	TRBJ2-1	TGTGCCAGCAGCCCCTGGAGGGCAAGCTCCTACAATGAGCAGTTCTTC	CASSPWRASSYNEQFF
.	TRBV12-3/TRBV12-4	TRBD1	TRBJ2-3	TGTGCCAGCAGTTTCGTAGCCCTCGGACAGGGGGCTGAAACGCAGTATTTT	CASSFVALGQGAETQYF
many	TRBV5-4	TRBD1	TRBJ2-5	TGTGCCAGCAGCCCAGGACAGGAGCGAGAGACCCAGTACTTC	CASSPGQERETQYF
few	TRBV6-1	TRBD1	TRBJ1-5	TGTGCCAGCAGTGTTCTTCCGGGACAGGGTGAAGGGCCCCAGCATTTT	CASSVLPGQGEGPQHF
many	TRBV20-1	.	TRBJ2-3	TGCAGTGCCCGCTGGGGGGGCACAGATACGCAGTATTTT	CSARWGGTDTQYF
many	TRBV28	TRBD1	TRBJ1-5	TGTGCCAGCAGCTCCGGGACAGGGTATCAGCCCCAGCATTTT	CASSSGTGYQPQHF
.	TRBV7-2	TRBD1	TRBJ2-1	TGTGCCAGCAGCCCGGGACAGCTCAACAATGAGCAGTTCTTC	CASSPGQLNNEQFF
.	TRBV12-3/TRBV12-4	.	TRBJ2-3	TGTGCCAGCAGTTTGGGAAATACGCAGTATTTT	CASSLGNTQYF
few	TRBV20-1	.	TRBJ1-1	TGCAGTGCTAGAGAAGGGGTACGTGGGGTGGACGCTGAAGCTTTCTTT	CSAREGVRGVDAEAFF
many	TRBV29-1	TRBD2	TRBJ2-7	TGCAGCGTTTCTTCTAGCGGGGGGGCTTACGAGCAGTACTTC	CSVSSSGGAYEQYF
.	TRBV18	.	TRBJ2-2	TGTGCCAGCTCATCACGACAGTTCACCGGGGAGCTGTTTTTT	CASSSRQFTGELFF
many	TRBV30	TRBD2	TRBJ2-7	TGTGCCTGGAGCCCATTGGCGGGAGGCTACGAGCAGTACTTC	CAWSPLAGGYEQYF
.	TRBV15	.	TRBJ2-3	TGTGCCACCAGCAGAGATCCTAGCGGCACAGATACGCAGTATTTT	CATSRDPSGTDTQYF
few	TRBV5-5	TRBD1	TRBJ2-1	TGTGCCAGCACCTGGACAGGGGGCTCCTACAATGAGCAGTTCTTC	CASTWTGGSYNEQFF
.	TRBV9	TRBD2	TRBJ2-3	TGTGCCAGCAGCCCCCGGGGGGCGGGGGGGCCAGATACGCAGTATTTT	CASSPRGAGGPDTQYF
.	TRBV2	TRBD2	TRBJ2-5	TGTGCCATTCGACTAGCGGGAGTTCGGGGGGAGACCGAGTACTTC	CAIRLAGVRGETEYF
few	TRBV12-3/TRBV12-4	.	TRBJ1-2	TGTGCCAGCAGTTTAAATCCCAGCCGATATGGCTACACCTTC	CASSLNPSRYGYTF
many	TRBV7-2	.	TRBJ2-3	TGTGCCAGCAGCTTAGGGAGCTACAGCACAGATACGCAGTATTTT	CASSLGSYSTDTQYF
few	TRBV6-2/TRBV6-3	TRBD1	TRBJ1-5	TGTGCCAGCAGTTCCCAGGGGGCTCCTAATCAGCCCCAGCATTTT	CASSSQGAPNQPQHF
.	TRBV2	.	TRBJ2-3	TGTGCCAGCAGTTCATACAGGAAGAGCACAGATACGCAGTATTTT	CASSSYRKSTDTQYF
many	TRBV20-1	.	TRBJ2-3	TGCAGTGCTCCAAAGACCGAAGATACGCAGTATTTT	CSAPKTEDTQYF
many	TRBV7-2	.	TRBJ2-3	TGTGCCAGCAGCGATGTGACTAGCACAGATACGCAGTATTTT	CASSDVTSTDTQYF
few	TRBV12-5	TRBD1	TRBJ2-7	TGTGCTAGTGCTACCGGGACAGAAGAGCAGTACTTC	CASATGTEEQYF
few	TRBV6-1	.	TRBJ1-1	TGTGCCAGCAGTGAAGCTGTGGGAATAAACACTGAAGCTTTCTTT	CASSEAVGINTEAFF
few	TRBV20-1	TRBD2	TRBJ2-2	TGCAGTGCTAGGGACCCGACTAGCGGCTACACCGGGGAGCTGTTTTTT	CSARDPTSGYTGELFF
many	TRBV29-1	.	TRBJ1-2	TGCAGCGTTGAAGATCGGGACCGGGCTTATGGCTACACCTTC	CSVEDRDRAYGYTF
many	TRBV5-1	.	TRBJ2-7	TGCGCCAGCAGCGCAACGGGTTCCCCCTACGAGCAGTACTTC	CASSATGSPYEQYF
many	TRBV19	TRBD2	TRBJ2-3	TGTGCCAGTAGTATAGACCCCGGACTAGCGGGAGGGCCGATTGGTACGCAGTATTTT	CASSIDPGLAGGPIGTQYF
many	TRBV7-3	.	TRBJ1-1	TGTGCCAGCAGCTTACAGCTGAACACTGAAGCTTTCTTT	CASSLQLNTEAFF
.	TRBV11-2	.	TRBJ2-7	TGTGCCAGCAGCTCCCTCCGGGCGAGCACCTACGAGCAGTACTTC	CASSSLRASTYEQYF
few	TRBV7-2	TRBD1	TRBJ1-1	TGTGCCAGCAGCTCCCCAGACAGGGCGGCTTTCTTT	CASSSPDRAAFF
many	TRBV5-6	.	TRBJ2-2	TGTGCCAGCAGCGGACCCGGCCTGAACACCGGGGAGCTGTTTTTT	CASSGPGLNTGELFF
few	TRBV7-2	.	TRBJ1-4	TGTGCCAGCAGCCCACAGGGACTCCCTACTAATGAAAAACTGTTTTTT	CASSPQGLPTNEKLFF
.	TRBV9	.	TRBJ1-6	TGTGCCAGCAGCGTAGCCCCGACTAATTCACCCCTCCACTTT	CASSVAPTNSPLHF
many	TRBV27	.	TRBJ2-2	TGTGCCAGCAGTTTAGAAGGAATGGAGCTGTTTTTT	CASSLEGMELFF